These 22 T cell receptor beta chains share one sample of origin, sequenced in a study of T cell responses to AZD1222 COVID-19 vaccine. Data came from immunoSEQ multiplex PCR; TCRdb stores just in-frame clones and leaves some out. The repertoire holds roughly 160,000 clones, with 90% to 95% as singletons. The sequencing used peripheral blood, collected on day 0 of AZD1222 vaccination. These receptors originate from an adult in good health.

V usage is TRBV28 and J usage is TRBJ2-2, with no clear D. This CDR3 has 12 residues. Germline CDR1 is MDHEN and CDR2 is SYDVKM. The ends were cut back, 1 base at V and 8 bases at J, with 5 bases in the middle. Written as DNA, the CDR3 is TGTGCCAGCAGTTTATCCATAGGGGAGCTGTTTTTT. It translates to CASSLSIGELFF.

This chain uses TRBV5-1 with TRBJ2-6; no reliable D call. This CDR3 is 14 amino acids long. Trimming shortened V by 0 bases and J by 1 base, and 2 bases separated the two germline ends. From germline, CDR1 is SGHRS and CDR2 YFSETQ. CDR3 sequence reads: CASSLVSGANVLTF. The CDR3 DNA sequence: TGCGCCAGCAGCTTGGTATCTGGGGCCAACGTCCTGACTTTC. Drawing the rest from reference TRBV5-1 and TRBJ2-6, the complete variable domain is KAGVTQTPRYLIKTRGQQVTLSCSPISGHRSVSWYQQTPGQGLQFLFEYFSETQRNKGNFPGRFSGRQFSNSRSEMNVSTLELGDSALYLCASSLVSGANVLTFGAGSRLTVL.

The V and J genes are TRBV5-1 and TRBJ1-4; D is possibly TRBD1 (5 bases). There are 14 residues in the CDR3. Germline-derived CDR1 and CDR2 are SGHRS and YFSETQ. The V and J ends lost 6 bases and 5 bases respectively, with 14 bases between them. In DNA form, the CDR3 reads TGCGCCAGCACCCCCGGGACGGCCAATGAAAAACTGTTTTTT. Amino acid sequence: CASTPGTANEKLFF.

The V gene is TRBV30, the J gene TRBJ2-7; D assignment may be TRBD1 or TRBD2 (5 bases each). Germline V gives CDR1 GTSNPN, CDR2 SVGIG (reference sequence). V was shortened by 2 bases and J by 7 bases, with 15 bases between the two germline ends. This CDR3 has 13 residues. This CDR3 is CAWSSGTSAEQYF. The CDR3 DNA is TGTGCCTGGAGTTCCGGGACCTCGGCGGAGCAGTACTTC.

The gene calls are TRBV10-1 and TRBJ2-5; 8 nucleotides agree with TRBD1. Germline lookup yields CDR1 WNHNN and CDR2 SYGVQD (reference sequence). The V segment lost 2 bases and the J segment 6 bases; nucleotides outside the gene matches: 5. The length of the CDR3 is 14 residues. The CDR3 spells CASSEGTGGQTQYF. Written as DNA, the CDR3 is TGCGCCAGCAGTGAGGGTACAGGGGGGCAGACCCAGTACTTC.

The rearrangement links TRBV19 to TRBJ1-4; no reliable D call. Germline CDR1 and CDR2: LNHDA and SQIVND (reference sequence). The CDR3 totals 16 residues. The germline V and J ends were trimmed by 7 bases and 6 bases, with 21 bases remaining between them. The CDR3 spells CASKSGEGLGYEKLFF. In DNA form, the CDR3 reads TGTGCCAGTAAAAGTGGGGAAGGGTTGGGCTATGAAAAACTGTTTTTT.

The chain uses TRBV6-1 and TRBJ1-2, with 7 bases lining up with TRBD1. Germline trimming cut 3 bases from V and 4 bases from J; bases unmatched to any gene: 5. Germline CDR1 reads MNHNS; CDR2 reads SASEGT. This CDR3 spans 14 amino acids. The chain's CDR3 is CASSEERDSYGYTF. The CDR3 nucleotides are TGTGCCAGCAGTGAGGAGAGGGACAGCTATGGCTACACCTTC.

This clone was counted once. The rearrangement joins TRBV7-8 to TRBJ1-1; D uncertain. V was trimmed by 5 bases and J by 5 bases, leaving 12 bases between them. This CDR3 spans 13 amino acids. Looked up from germline, CDR1 is SGHVS and CDR2 is FQNEAQ. CDR3 coding DNA: TGTGCCAGCAGCCTCGCCGGTCGAACTGAAGCTTTCTTT. It translates to CASSLAGRTEAFF.

V and J are TRBV18 and TRBJ2-7, with unresolved D. Germline CDR1 KGHSH, CDR2 LQKENI. Trimming cost V 5 bases and J 0 bases, with 8 bases left between them. This CDR3 is built from 13 residues. The CDR3 protein is CASSDWSSYEQYF. The CDR3 coding sequence is TGTGCCAGCTCAGATTGGAGCTCCTACGAGCAGTACTTC.

This clone came up once. The chain is built from TRBV5-1 and TRBJ1-1; D is undetermined. CDR1 and CDR2 (germline): SGHRS, YFSETQ. V gave up 1 base and J gave up 3 bases, with 7 bases separating them. The CDR3 sequence is 13 residues long. The CDR3, as DNA: TGCGCCAGCAGCTTGACAGACTACACTGAAGCTTTCTTT. This encodes CASSLTDYTEAFF.

The CDR3 loop is CASIPREIPAYGYTF. The DNA for the CDR3 is TGTGCCAGCATTCCCCGGGAGATCCCCGCCTATGGCTACACCTTC. The rearrangement links TRBV28 to TRBJ1-2; D gene ambiguous. V was pared by 7 bases and J by 4 bases, with 19 bases between. The germline gives CDR1 MDHEN, CDR2 SYDVKM. CDR3 length equals 15 residues.

Only one count was recorded for this clone. The rearrangement joins TRBV11-1 to TRBJ1-2, with 8 bases that match TRBD1. The germline V gene encodes CDR1 SGHAT and CDR2 FQDESV (reference sequence). After removal of 4 bases from V and 2 bases from J, the junction contained 6 bases not matched to a gene. The CDR3 has 15 residues. CDR3 nucleotide sequence: TGTGCCAGCAGCTCATTCCGGACAGGGAACTATGGCTACACCTTC. It encodes CASSSFRTGNYGYTF.

J is TRBJ2-1 and V is TRBV7-8; perhaps TRBD2 as D (6 bases). Trimming removed 1 base from V and 9 bases from J, with 13 bases in between. Per germline, CDR1 SGHVS and CDR2 FQNEAQ. The CDR3 loop spans 14 amino acids. The CDR3, as DNA: TGTGCCAGCAGCTTAGGGACTACTTCTAGTGAGCAGTTCTTC. It codes for CASSLGTTSSEQFF.

This rearrangement joins TRBV7-9 to TRBJ2-5, with 12 nucleotides matching TRBD2. The CDR3 is 15 amino acids. Looked up from germline, CDR1 is SEHNR and CDR2 is FQNEAQ (reference sequence). V gave up 0 bases and J gave up 12 bases; unmatched junction bases: 8. Here the CDR3 reads CASSLADRPSGGEYF. The CDR3 DNA reads as TGTGCCAGCAGCTTAGCTGACCGGCCTAGCGGGGGGGAGTACTTC. Drawing the rest from reference TRBV7-9 and TRBJ2-5, the complete variable domain is DTGVSQNPRHKITKRGQNVTFRCDPISEHNRLYWYRQTLGQGPEFLTYFQNEAQLEKSRLLSDRFSAERPKGSFSTLEIQRTEQGDSAMYLCASSLADRPSGGEYFGPGTRLLVL.

This sequence joins TRBV24-1 and TRBJ2-7; weak D call: TRBD1 (6 bases). Trimming removed 4 bases at V and 0 bases at J, with 9 bases between. CDR3 size: 14 residues. Germline values: CDR1 KGHDR, CDR2 SFDVKD. CDR3 region: CATSDPGVSYEQYF. The CDR3 DNA reads TGTGCCACCAGTGACCCAGGGGTCTCCTACGAGCAGTACTTC.

This rearrangement joins TRBV7-9 to TRBJ1-1; D is ambiguous. Looked up from germline, CDR1 is SEHNR and CDR2 is FQNEAQ (reference sequence). Trimming took 5 bases from V and 10 from J, leaving 17 bases between them. CDR3 size: 13 residues. CDR3 sequence: CASSPHGLPSAFF. The CDR3 DNA sequence: TGTGCCAGCAGCCCCCACGGGCTCCCTTCAGCTTTCTTT.

This chain uses TRBV16 with TRBJ1-1, with TRBD1 as a possible D gene (5 bases). Germline assignment: CDR1 KGHSY and CDR2 FQNENV. The CDR3 extends over 15 amino acids. V dropped 2 bases and J dropped 2 bases, with 12 bases sitting between them. CDR3: CASSQGQGLNTEAFF. The CDR3, as DNA: TGTGCCAGCAGCCAAGGTCAGGGTCTTAACACTGAAGCTTTCTTT.

The V and J genes are TRBV18 and TRBJ1-2, with 9 bases that match TRBD1. Germline V gene sequence: CDR1 KGHSH, CDR2 LQKENI. The trim removed 4 bases at V and 2 bases at J, leaving 5 bases unmatched. The CDR3 has 15 residues. CDR3 loop: CASSRGDRVNYGYTF. In DNA, the CDR3 is TGTGCCAGCTCACGCGGGGACAGGGTGAACTATGGCTACACCTTC.

This chain joins TRBV6-5 and TRBJ2-2; D gene uncertain. V gave up 6 bases and J gave up 0 bases, with 11 bases separating them. CDR1 MNHEY and CDR2 SVGAGI come from the germline V gene. CDR3 length equals 15 residues. CDR3 coding DNA: TGTGCCAGCAGCCCCTATACGGCGAACACCGGGGAGCTGTTTTTT. Its translation: CASSPYTANTGELFF.

In the case of this clone: The same CDR3 arises from other DNA sequences in this sample as well. This chain links TRBV30 with TRBJ1-2, with TRBD1 as a possible D gene (5 bases). This CDR3 contains 11 residues. V was pared by 1 base and J by 5 bases, with 5 bases between. CDR1 and CDR2 from the germline V gene are GTSNPN and SVGIG (reference sequence). The CDR3: CAWSAGYGYTF. The CDR3 coding sequence is TGTGCCTGGAGTGCAGGGTATGGCTACACCTTC.

This sequence joins TRBV28 and TRBJ2-2, with TRBD2 matching 7 bases. The germline V gene has CDR1 MDHEN and CDR2 SYDVKM. The CDR3 covers 17 residues. Trimming cost V 4 bases and J 3 bases; bases outside gene matches: 11. The CDR3 reads CASSSPLALWDTGELFF. Written as DNA, the CDR3 is TGTGCCAGCAGTTCCCCACTAGCGTTATGGGACACCGGGGAGCTGTTTTTT.

V and J are TRBV5-1 and TRBJ2-1; 11 bases are shared with TRBD2. The CDR3 length is 16 residues. Germline-derived CDR1 and CDR2 are SGHRS and YFSETQ. V was clipped by 4 bases and J by 6 bases; unmatched bases: 9. CDR3 DNA sequence: TGCGCCAGCAGCATATATAGCGGGGGGGCTCCCAATGAGCAGTTCTTC. It yields the protein CASSIYSGGAPNEQFF. The entire variable domain, with the rest obtained from reference TRBV5-1 and TRBJ2-1, is as follows: KAGVTQTPRYLIKTRGQQVTLSCSPISGHRSVSWYQQTPGQGLQFLFEYFSETQRNKGNFPGRFSGRQFSNSRSEMNVSTLELGDSALYLCASSIYSGGAPNEQFFGPGTRLTVL.